This T cell receptor (beta chain) is drawn from a study of T-cell reconstitution after alpha-beta-depleted transplantation in children. The study, taken as a whole, reports: Newly made T cells mostly supplied T-cell counts and diversity one year after transplant. Reports say that about two months after transplant, the alpha-beta T cells came out of several hundred graft clones that had expanded.

Preparation of the TCRbeta library was carried out with unique molecular identifiers. TCRdb re-called the PCR reads through MiXCR, storing one row per CDR3 protein. The table includes about a million distinct CDR3 sequences, roughly 31% detected once. Germline V gene data show CDR1 as DFQATT and CDR2 as SNEGSKA (reference sequence). CDR3 length: 13 residues. Trimming left V 1 base short and J 4 bases short, with 10 bases between. Details on this clonotype: No antigen is known for it.

Sequencing used PBMCs, mostly from graft donor cells, obtained 360 days after TCRalphabeta/CD19-depleted stem cell transplant. The chain is built from TRBV20-1 and TRBJ1-2; D gene unclear. The TCR was taken from a boy younger than two who had a stem cell transplant for SCID, so the T cells may come from the graft donor. Here the CDR3 DNA reads TGCAGTGCTAGAGCCGGGCTAATCTATGGCTACACCTTC. Protein product: CSARAGLIYGYTF.